These 6 T cell receptor beta chains were sequenced from one sample in a study of shared clonotypes between healthy human individuals. Profiled with immunoSEQ multiplex PCR; TCRdb holds only in-frame clones, not every one. The repertoire includes 1.4 million to 1.5 million clones, roughly 95% of them detected once, and over 1% sits in the top ten. Sequencing was carried out using naive CD4+ T cells sorted from blood. The subset denotes: CD45RA+ positively selected. These receptors all come from a man aged 30 to 39 in good health.

A note on this clone: Other nucleotide sequences from this sample produce the same CDR3. V and J are TRBV18 and TRBJ2-2, with D perhaps TRBD1 or TRBD2 (5 bases each). Deletions cut 3 bases from V and 0 bases from J, with 8 bases between. Germline loops: CDR1 KGHSH, CDR2 LQKENI. This CDR3 comprises 15 residues. CDR3 region: CASSPGTANTGELFF. In DNA form, the CDR3 reads TGTGCCAGCTCACCCGGGACGGCGAACACCGGGGAGCTGTTTTTT.

V usage is TRBV14 and J usage is TRBJ2-3; D is possibly TRBD1 or TRBD2 (6 bases each). The CDR3 loop spans 15 amino acids. Germline V CDR1 and CDR2: SGHDN, FVKESK. The V end was cut by 5 bases, the J end by 0 bases, with 12 bases between. CDR3 sequence reads: CASSFTGTSTDTQYF. CDR3 nucleotide sequence: TGTGCCAGCAGCTTTACAGGGACTAGCACAGATACGCAGTATTTT.

The chain joins TRBV4-3 to TRBJ2-3; D perhaps matches TRBD2 (5 bases). The CDR3 covers 15 residues. Trimming took off 1 base at V and 4 bases at J, with 12 bases between the two ends. Germline V gene lookup returns CDR1 LGHNA and CDR2 YSLEER. CDR3 coding DNA: TGCGCCAGCAGCCAAGGGGGAGTAGGCGCAGATACGCAGTATTTT. The encoded protein is CASSQGGVGADTQYF.

The gene calls are TRBV30 and TRBJ2-3; D is unclear. The ends were cut back, 0 bases at V and 0 bases at J, with 10 bases in the middle. Germline V gene data show CDR1 as GTSNPN and CDR2 as SVGIG (reference sequence). This CDR3 is built from 15 residues. Written as DNA, the CDR3 is TGTGCCTGGAGTGTACAAGCTGGGAGCACAGATACGCAGTATTTT. This sequence encodes CAWSVQAGSTDTQYF. Supplemented by reference TRBV30 and TRBJ2-3, the full variable domain reads SQTIHQWPATLVQPVGSPLSLECTVEGTSNPNLYWYRQAAGRGLQLLFYSVGIGQISSEVPQNLSASRPQDRQFILSSKKLLLSDSGFYLCAWSVQAGSTDTQYFGPGTRLTVL.

The table lists this clone with a count of one. At the DNA level, this CDR3 is encoded by other sequences in the same sample as well. This sequence joins TRBV18 and TRBJ2-1; 11 nucleotides align to TRBD2. CDR1 is KGHSH, CDR2 LQKENI, per germline. Germline trimming cut 6 bases from V and 4 bases from J; bases unmatched to any gene: 5. This CDR3 comprises 15 residues. CDR3 nucleotide sequence: TGTGCCAGCTCGCCCGGGACTAGCGGATACAATGAGCAGTTCTTC. This translates into CASSPGTSGYNEQFF. The variable domain in full, with the rest retrieved from reference TRBV18 and TRBJ2-1, is NAGVMQNPRHLVRRRGQEARLRCSPMKGHSHVYWYRQLPEEGLKFMVYLQKENIIDESGMPKERFSAEFPKEGPSILRIQQVVRGDSAAYFCASSPGTSGYNEQFFGPGTRLTVL.

The rearrangement joins TRBV7-2 to TRBJ2-3; the match to TRBD2 covers 9 bases. The CDR3 is 19 residues long. With V trimmed by 4 bases and J by 4 bases, 18 bases remained unmatched. The germline CDR1 and CDR2 sequences are SGHTA and FQGNSA. CDR3 DNA: TGTGCCAGCAGCTCAATCGGGACTAGCTTTCTGGCTGGGGCAGATACGCAGTATTTT. It yields the protein CASSSIGTSFLAGADTQYF.